The next 15 T cell receptor beta chains were all read from a single sample in a study of chemoradiotherapy in HPV16-positive cancers. Profiled with immunoSEQ multiplex PCR; TCRdb holds only in-frame clones, not every one. The sample includes 4,500 or so clones, around 90% seen only once; the top ten take roughly 2.7%. Here the sequenced sample was tumor tissue, taken from a patient who underwent chemoradiotherapy. The source is a human donor with HPV-associated anogenital cancer.

The chain combines TRBV4-2 with TRBJ2-2; D possibly corresponds to TRBD1 (6 bases). V lost 6 bases and J 0 bases, leaving 14 bases between the germline ends. This CDR3 has 16 residues. The germline gives CDR1 LGHNA, CDR2 YNFKEQ. The CDR3 sequence is CASSLFGTTNTGELFF. CDR3 DNA sequence: TGTGCCAGCAGTCTTTTCGGGACAACGAACACCGGGGAGCTGTTTTTT.

This clone occurred once. The genes are TRBV14 and TRBJ2-5, with TRBD2 matching 8 bases. This CDR3 has 13 residues. The V gene end was trimmed by 4 bases and the J gene end by 5 bases; junction bases not matched to a gene: 3. Germline V gene lookup returns CDR1 SGHDN and CDR2 FVKESK. DNA for the CDR3: TGTGCCAGCAGCCCGTCTAGCGGGGAGACCCAGTACTTC. Its translation is CASSPSSGETQYF.

The V and J genes are TRBV7-9 and TRBJ2-5; perhaps TRBD1 as D (5 bases). The germline V gene encodes CDR1 SEHNR and CDR2 FQNEAQ (reference sequence). V was cut by 3 bases and J by 7 bases, with 18 bases left in between. The CDR3 contains 15 residues. The CDR3 loop is CASSFFIGVEVTQYF. The DNA for the CDR3 is TGTGCCAGCAGCTTTTTTATAGGGGTAGAGGTGACCCAGTACTTC.

In this sample, this clone turned up once. This chain joins TRBV7-2 and TRBJ2-3; D might be TRBD2 (6 bases). The CDR3 is 17 amino acids. Looked up from germline, CDR1 is SGHTA and CDR2 is FQGNSA. Between the trimmed V and J ends, which lost 1 base and 1 base, there was a span of 15 bases. CDR3 sequence: CASSLGQTRGGTDTQYF. CDR3 sequence (DNA): TGTGCCAGCAGCTTAGGGCAAACTCGCGGGGGCACAGATACGCAGTATTTT.

V and J are TRBV11-2 and TRBJ2-5; 14 bases align to TRBD2. Germline V gene data show CDR1 as SGHAT and CDR2 as FQNNGV. The CDR3 length is 18 residues. V lost 2 bases to trimming and J lost 1 base; unmatched junction nucleotides: 6. The CDR3 coding sequence is TGTGCCAGCAGCTTAACGGGACTAGCGGGAGTTGGCCAAGAGACCCAGTACTTC. This translates into CASSLTGLAGVGQETQYF.

This rearrangement joins TRBV7-3 to TRBJ2-5; possible D gene TRBD2, 6 bases. CDR3 length: 13 amino acids. CDR1 and CDR2 (germline): SGHTA, FQGTGA. Trimming stripped 3 bases from V and 1 base from J, with 6 bases between. The CDR3 loop is CASSLGGQETQYF. CDR3 DNA: TGTGCCAGCAGCTTGGGAGGCCAAGAGACCCAGTACTTC.

The CDR3 DNA reads as TGCAGCGTTGCCAAGGGAGGAAGCAATCAGCCCCAGCATTTT. This translates into CSVAKGGSNQPQHF. V usage is TRBV29-1 and J usage is TRBJ1-5; D is ambiguous. This CDR3 has 14 residues. CDR1 SQVTM and CDR2 ANQGSEA come from the germline V gene. The V gene lost 4 bases and the J gene lost 1 base, with 11 bases spanning the gap.

This clone was picked up a small number of times. The CDR3 coding sequence is TGTGCCACCAGCAGAGCTCGGGGAGTGGGGACCGGGGAGCTGTTTTTT. Its translation: CATSRARGVGTGELFF. This chain connects TRBV15 to TRBJ2-2, with D maybe TRBD2 (5 bases). V was clipped by 1 base and J by 5 bases, with 14 bases between them. Germline CDR1 LNHNV, CDR2 YYDKDF (reference sequence). This CDR3 comprises 16 residues.

V gene TRBV2 combines with J gene TRBJ2-1; 10 bases map to TRBD2. V lost 6 bases to trimming and J lost 0 bases; unmatched junction nucleotides: 2. The CDR3 totals 15 residues. Germline V gene lookup returns CDR1 SNHLY and CDR2 FYNNEI. The CDR3 sequence: CASRGLASSYNEQFF. The CDR3 nucleotides read TGTGCCAGCAGGGGACTAGCGAGCTCCTACAATGAGCAGTTCTTC. The full variable domain, in which reference TRBV2 and TRBJ2-1 provide the parts outside the CDR3, is EPEVTQTPSHQVTQMGQEVILRCVPISNHLYFYWYRQILGQKVEFLVSFYNNEISEKSEIFDDQFSVERPDGSNFTLKIRSTKLEDSAMYFCASRGLASSYNEQFFGPGTRLTVL.

The V call is TRBV30, the J call TRBJ2-1; weak D call: TRBD2 (5 bases). Per germline, CDR1 GTSNPN and CDR2 SVGIG (reference sequence). Trimming took off 2 bases at V and 5 bases at J, with 7 bases between the two ends. The CDR3 consists of 12 residues. In DNA, the CDR3 is TGTGCCTGGAGTCCGACTAACAATGAGCAGTTCTTC. It is translated as CAWSPTNNEQFF.

The chain recombines TRBV15 with TRBJ1-4; TRBD1 matches at 7 bases. The V gene end was trimmed by 0 bases and the J gene end by 4 bases; junction bases not matched to a gene: 2. This CDR3 region has 15 residues. Germline values: CDR1 LNHNV, CDR2 YYDKDF (reference sequence). CDR3 loop: CATSRDGDSNEKLFF. The CDR3 DNA sequence: TGTGCCACCAGCAGAGATGGGGACAGTAATGAAAAACTGTTTTTT.

This chain uses TRBV7-9 with TRBJ1-1; D may be TRBD1 (5 bases). Trimming cost V 0 bases and J 5 bases, with 10 bases left between them. Germline CDR1 is SEHNR and CDR2 is FQNEAQ (reference sequence). There are 14 residues in the CDR3. The CDR3 DNA sequence: TGTGCCAGCAGCTTAGCAGGGGCAAGGACTGAAGCTTTCTTT. It translates to CASSLAGARTEAFF.

The chain employs TRBV28 and TRBJ2-5; 10 positions agree with TRBD2. V shed 6 bases and J 7 bases; nucleotides not matched to a gene: 8. This CDR3 comprises 14 residues. CDR1 is MDHEN and CDR2 is SYDVKM in the germline V gene. CDR3 in amino acids: CASRSSGGLSTQYF. The CDR3 DNA reads as TGTGCCAGCAGATCTAGCGGGGGATTGTCGACCCAGTACTTC.

This chain joins TRBV10-3 and TRBJ2-3; 8 positions agree with TRBD2. V lost 9 bases and J lost 4; bases outside the gene matches: 12. The CDR3 runs to 15 residues. Per germline, CDR1 ENHRY and CDR2 SYGVKD. The DNA for the CDR3 is TGTGCCATTGGGGAGAGCGGGAGTAGCGCAGATACGCAGTATTTT. Protein product: CAIGESGSSADTQYF.

The chain combines TRBV18 with TRBJ2-7, with TRBD1 matching over 7 bases. The CDR3 extends over 12 amino acids. Looked up from germline, CDR1 is KGHSH and CDR2 is LQKENI. Germline trimming cut 4 bases from V and 7 bases from J; bases unmatched to any gene: 4. The CDR3 DNA reads TGTGCCAGCTCACACTCAGGGGGAGAGCAGTACTTC. Protein product: CASSHSGGEQYF.